This TCR beta chain was observed in a study of cytotoxic CD8 clonotypes in ibrutinib-treated CLL (dated by TCRdb to about 2021). Regarding the study in general: The cohort had about a dozen relapsed/refractory and more than 14 treatment-naive patients; 17 were IGHV unmutated. Partial responses were observed in roughly 24 patients and complete responses in 2; after a median follow-up of around 64 months, remission was maintained in 14 patients and progression was observed in some twelve. Response samples were obtained after a median of about 13 months of treatment, with a range of roughly 6 to 36 months. An average of 255,043 productive templates and 94,082 productive rearrangements was obtained per sample. Longitudinal samples were available for about 30% of the roughly 86 trial participants. Cryopreserved peripheral blood mononuclear cells were collected at three points: before therapy, at response, and at either sustained remission or disease progression. Patients were still on ibrutinib when every remission and progressive disease sample was collected.

Concerning this clone: No cognate antigen has been identified for it. Base qualities were left out, and no much larger clone turns up one base away.

The time point label corresponds to: 12 months on ibrutinib. For TCR beta library preparation, about 2 micrograms of genomic DNA was extracted from cryopreserved PBMCs. Longitudinal blood samples from CLL patients on ibrutinib monotherapy underwent high-throughput TCR beta sequencing. The patients took part in an open-label, single-center phase 2 trial of ibrutinib monotherapy. The goal of deep resolution MiSeq sequencing was a depth between 1 in 1 million and 1 in 200,000 T cells, and coverage averaged 10x per clonotype. TCR beta libraries were generated with the immunoSEQ hsTCRB Kit. The authors processed their data as follows. The data were analyzed with ImmunoSEQ Analyzer and ImmunoSEQ Data Assistant, and V, D and J gene assignments followed IMGT definitions. Clonality was computed as one minus normalized Shannon entropy of productive rearrangement frequencies, ranging from 0 to 1. Only overrepresented clonotypes making up at least 0.05% of the repertoire of each patient were included in the public clonotype analysis. Some 13 repertoires from age-matched healthy donors, obtained from immuneACCESS, served as clonality controls. The table was pulled from immuneACCESS by TCRdb, which kept in-frame rearrangements only. Such tables lose some clones; where checked, under half of the loss comes from unresolved V genes, and the rest has no known cause. For V, J and clone size, that table is used; D and trimming come from the DNA. Across this sample there are about 130,000 clones, with about 79% seen only once. Clones ranked in the top ten supply 9.5% to 15% of the sample.

Results and caveats for the whole study, not just this receptor: Baseline clonality exceeded that of age-matched healthy donors and correlated strongly with circulating CD8+ T-cell counts. Public clonotypes were found to be uncommon and were observed to contract or remain stable during treatment; the increase in clonality was shown to reflect expansion of private clonotypes at ibrutinib response. Clonality increased at ibrutinib response, stayed stable in sustained remission, and fell back toward baseline at progression. Lymph node repertoires were not examined, and the timing of sampling was not matched between patients in sustained remission and those whose disease progressed.

From cysteine to phenylalanine, the CDR3 is 14 amino acids long. Only the CDR3 portion is preserved as DNA: 42 bases, with reading frame beginning at the first base. The V and J ends are trimmed by 2 bases and 4 bases, leaving 9 bases between them. For CDR1 and CDR2, the germline V gene lists SGHTA and FQGNSA. This sequence originates from a human donor with chronic lymphocytic leukemia. The rearranged segments are TRBV7-2 and TRBJ2-1; the D region possibly corresponds to TRBD2 (6 bases align). The specimen comprised PBMCs, sampled after 12 months of ibrutinib treatment. The CDR3 here reads CASSLRGLYNEQFF. The DNA is as follows: TGTGCCAGCAGCTTAAGGGGACTTTACAATGAGCAGTTCTTC. With the portions outside the CDR3 filled from the reference TRBV7-2 and TRBJ2-1 genes, the complete variable region becomes GAGVSQSPSNKVTEKGKDVELRCDPISGHTALYWYRQSLGQGLEFLIYFQGNSAPDKSGLPSDRFSAERTGGSVSTLTIQRTQQEDSAVYLCASSLRGLYNEQFFGPGTRLTVL.